This entry concerns a single T cell receptor beta chain. The germline gives CDR1 LNHDA, CDR2 SQIVND (reference sequence). The CDR3 runs to 14 residues. V dropped 6 bases and J dropped 6; count of bases not matched to a gene: 8. The sample belongs to a study of PD-L1 blockade in urothelial cancer. Turning to the study itself: Prior chemotherapy in patients spanned 0 to 3 regimens.

Profiled with immunoSEQ multiplex PCR; TCRdb holds only in-frame clones, not every one. This repertoire shows 50,000 to 60,000 clones, 88% found once; its top ten account for about 2.6%. Time point noted: peripheral blood 6 weeks after treatment start. The source was PBMCs, collected around atezolizumab (anti-PD-L1) treatment. The V and J genes are TRBV19 and TRBJ2-3; 8 bases are shared with TRBD2. The sequence derives from a man aged 60 to 75 with urothelial cancer. CDR3 sequence (DNA): TGTGCCAGTAGGTTAGCGGGAACTGACGATACGCAGTATTTT. Its translation: CASRLAGTDDTQYF. The variable domain in full, with the rest retrieved from reference TRBV19 and TRBJ2-3, is DGGITQSPKYLFRKEGQNVTLSCEQNLNHDAMYWYRQDPGQGLRLIYYSQIVNDFQKGDIAEGYSVSREKKESFPLTVTSAQKNPTAFYLCASRLAGTDDTQYFGPGTRLTVL.